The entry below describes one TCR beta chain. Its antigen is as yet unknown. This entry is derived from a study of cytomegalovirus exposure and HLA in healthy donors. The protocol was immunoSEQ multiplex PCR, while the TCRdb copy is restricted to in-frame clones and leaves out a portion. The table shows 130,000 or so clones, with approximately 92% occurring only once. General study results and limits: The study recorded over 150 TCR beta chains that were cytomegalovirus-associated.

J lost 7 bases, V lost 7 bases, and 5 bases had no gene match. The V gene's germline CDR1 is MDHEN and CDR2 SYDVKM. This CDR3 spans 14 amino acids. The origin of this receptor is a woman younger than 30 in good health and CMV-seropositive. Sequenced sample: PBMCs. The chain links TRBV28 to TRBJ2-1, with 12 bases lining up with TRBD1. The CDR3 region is CASKGTGGLNEQFF. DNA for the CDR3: TGTGCCAGCAAAGGGACAGGGGGCTTGAATGAGCAGTTCTTC.